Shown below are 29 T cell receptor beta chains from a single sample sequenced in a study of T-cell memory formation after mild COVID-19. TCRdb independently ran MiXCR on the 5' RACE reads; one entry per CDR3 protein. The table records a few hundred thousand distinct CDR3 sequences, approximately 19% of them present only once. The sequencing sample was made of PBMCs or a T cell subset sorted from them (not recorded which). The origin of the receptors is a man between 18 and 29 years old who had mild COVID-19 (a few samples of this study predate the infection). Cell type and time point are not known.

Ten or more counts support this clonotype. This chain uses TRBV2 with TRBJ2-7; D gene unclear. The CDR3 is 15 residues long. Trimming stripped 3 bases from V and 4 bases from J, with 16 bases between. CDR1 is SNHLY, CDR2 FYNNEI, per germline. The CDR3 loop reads CASSESFGRTYEQYF. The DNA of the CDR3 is TGTGCCAGCAGTGAGTCGTTCGGACGGACGTACGAGCAGTACTTC.

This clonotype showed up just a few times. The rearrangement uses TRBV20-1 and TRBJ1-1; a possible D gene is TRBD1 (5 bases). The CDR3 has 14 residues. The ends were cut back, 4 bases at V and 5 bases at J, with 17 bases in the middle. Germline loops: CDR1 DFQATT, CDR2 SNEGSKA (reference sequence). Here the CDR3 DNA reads TGCAGTGCTAAGCGTCGGGGGGTAGTGACTGAAGCTTTCTTT. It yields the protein CSAKRRGVVTEAFF.

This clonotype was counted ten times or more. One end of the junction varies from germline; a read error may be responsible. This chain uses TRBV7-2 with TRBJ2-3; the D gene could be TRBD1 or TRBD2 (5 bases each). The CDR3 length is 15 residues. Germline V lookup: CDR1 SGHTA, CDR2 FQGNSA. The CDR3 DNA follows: TGTGCCAGCAGCTTGACCGGACGGGGCACCGATACGCAGTATTTT. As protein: CASSLTGRGTDTQYF.

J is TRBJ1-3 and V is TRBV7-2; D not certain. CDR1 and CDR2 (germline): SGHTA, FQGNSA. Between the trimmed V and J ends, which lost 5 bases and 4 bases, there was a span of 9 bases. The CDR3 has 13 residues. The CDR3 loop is CASSPEAGNTIYF. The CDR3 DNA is TGTGCCAGCAGCCCAGAGGCAGGAAACACCATATATTTT.

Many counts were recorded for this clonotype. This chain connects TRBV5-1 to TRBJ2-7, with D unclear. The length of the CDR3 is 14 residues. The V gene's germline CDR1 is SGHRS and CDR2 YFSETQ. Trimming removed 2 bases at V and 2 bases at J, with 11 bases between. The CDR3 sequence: CASSFASKPYEQYF. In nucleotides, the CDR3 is TGCGCCAGCAGCTTTGCGTCGAAACCCTACGAGCAGTACTTC.

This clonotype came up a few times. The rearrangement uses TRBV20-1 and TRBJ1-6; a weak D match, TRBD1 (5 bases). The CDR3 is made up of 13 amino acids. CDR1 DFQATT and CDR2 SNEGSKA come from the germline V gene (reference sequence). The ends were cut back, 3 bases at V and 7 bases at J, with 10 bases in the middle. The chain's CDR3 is CSARAGVNSPLHF. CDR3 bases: TGCAGTGCTAGGGCGGGGGTAAATTCACCCCTCCACTTT.

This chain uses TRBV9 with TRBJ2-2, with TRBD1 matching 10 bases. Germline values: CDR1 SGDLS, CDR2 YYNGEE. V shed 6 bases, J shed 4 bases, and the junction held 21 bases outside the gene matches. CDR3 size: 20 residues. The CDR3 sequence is CASIKYLSRPGTGATGELFF. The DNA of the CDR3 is TGTGCCAGCATCAAATATCTCTCTCGACCCGGGACAGGGGCCACCGGGGAGCTGTTTTTT. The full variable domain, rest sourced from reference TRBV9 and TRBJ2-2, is DSGVTQTPKHLITATGQRVTLRCSPRSGDLSVYWYQQSLDQGLQFLIQYYNGEERAKGNILERFSAQQFPDLHSELNLSSLELGDSALYFCASIKYLSRPGTGATGELFFGEGSRLTVL.

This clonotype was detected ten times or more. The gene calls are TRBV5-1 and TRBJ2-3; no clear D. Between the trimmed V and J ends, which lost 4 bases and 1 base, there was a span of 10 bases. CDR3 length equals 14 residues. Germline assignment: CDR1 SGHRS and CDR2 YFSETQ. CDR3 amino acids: CASSPELGTDTQYF. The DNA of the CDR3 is TGCGCCAGCAGCCCCGAGCTAGGCACAGATACGCAGTATTTT.

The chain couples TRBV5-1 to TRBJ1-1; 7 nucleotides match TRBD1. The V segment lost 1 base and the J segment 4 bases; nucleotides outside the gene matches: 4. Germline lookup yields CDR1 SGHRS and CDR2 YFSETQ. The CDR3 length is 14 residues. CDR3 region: CASSLQGGSTEAFF. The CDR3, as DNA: TGCGCCAGCAGCTTGCAGGGGGGCAGCACTGAAGCTTTCTTT.

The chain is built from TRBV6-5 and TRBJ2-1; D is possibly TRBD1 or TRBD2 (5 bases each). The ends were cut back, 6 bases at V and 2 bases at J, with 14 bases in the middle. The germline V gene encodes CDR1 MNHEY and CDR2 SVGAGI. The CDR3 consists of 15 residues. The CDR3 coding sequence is TGTGCCAGCAGGACCGGGACCCAACCCTACAATGAGCAGTTCTTC. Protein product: CASRTGTQPYNEQFF.

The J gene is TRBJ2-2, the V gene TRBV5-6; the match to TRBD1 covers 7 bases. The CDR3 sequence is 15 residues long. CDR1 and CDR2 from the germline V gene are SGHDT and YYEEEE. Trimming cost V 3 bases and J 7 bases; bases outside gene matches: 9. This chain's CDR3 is CASSSPRGPGGELFF. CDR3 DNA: TGTGCCAGCAGCTCACCTAGGGGGCCTGGCGGGGAGCTGTTTTTT.

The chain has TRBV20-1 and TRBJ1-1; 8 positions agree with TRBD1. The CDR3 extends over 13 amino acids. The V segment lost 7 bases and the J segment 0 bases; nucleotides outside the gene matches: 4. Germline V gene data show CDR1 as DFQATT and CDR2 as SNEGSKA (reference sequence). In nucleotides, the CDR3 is TGCAGTGGGACAGGGTCCTTGAACACTGAAGCTTTCTTT. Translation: CSGTGSLNTEAFF.

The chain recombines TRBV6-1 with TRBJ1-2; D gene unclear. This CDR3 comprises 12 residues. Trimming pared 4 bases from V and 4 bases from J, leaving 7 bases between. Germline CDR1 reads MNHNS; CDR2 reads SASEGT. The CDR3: CASSARTYGYTF. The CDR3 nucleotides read TGTGCCAGCAGTGCCAGGACCTATGGCTACACCTTC.

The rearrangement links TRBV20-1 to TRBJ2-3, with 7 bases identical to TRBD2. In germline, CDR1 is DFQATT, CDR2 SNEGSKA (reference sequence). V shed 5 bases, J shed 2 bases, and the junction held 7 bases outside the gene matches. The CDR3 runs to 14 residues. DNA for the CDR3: TGCAGTGCTCAAGGACTAGAGCACACAGATACGCAGTATTTT. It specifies CSAQGLEHTDTQYF.

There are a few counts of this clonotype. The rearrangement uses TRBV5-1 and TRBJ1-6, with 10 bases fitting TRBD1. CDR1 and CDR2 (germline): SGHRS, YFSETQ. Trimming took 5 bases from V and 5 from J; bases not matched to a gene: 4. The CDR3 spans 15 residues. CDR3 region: CASRPGQGDNSPLHF. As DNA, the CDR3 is TGCGCCAGCAGGCCAGGACAGGGGGATAATTCACCCCTCCACTTT.

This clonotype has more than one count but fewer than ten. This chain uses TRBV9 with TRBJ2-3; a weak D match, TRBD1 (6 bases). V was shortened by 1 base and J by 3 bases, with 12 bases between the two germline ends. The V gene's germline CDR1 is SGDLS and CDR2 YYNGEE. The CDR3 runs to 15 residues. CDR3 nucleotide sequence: TGTGCCAGCAGCGTATCAGGGGTTAGGACAGATACGCAGTATTTT. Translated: CASSVSGVRTDTQYF.

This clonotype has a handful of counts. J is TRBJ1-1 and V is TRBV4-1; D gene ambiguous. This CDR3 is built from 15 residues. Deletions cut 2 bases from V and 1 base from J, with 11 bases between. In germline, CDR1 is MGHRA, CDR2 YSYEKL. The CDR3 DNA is TGCGCCAGCAGCCAAAGGGAACCCGGGAACACTGAAGCTTTCTTT. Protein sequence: CASSQREPGNTEAFF.

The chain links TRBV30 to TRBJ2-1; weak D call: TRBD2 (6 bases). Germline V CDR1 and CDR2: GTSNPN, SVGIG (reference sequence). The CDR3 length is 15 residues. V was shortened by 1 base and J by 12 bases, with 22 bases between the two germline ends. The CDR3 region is CAWSDTGTALGGQFF. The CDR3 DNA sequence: TGTGCCTGGAGTGACACCGGGACCGCGTTGGGGGGGCAGTTCTTC.

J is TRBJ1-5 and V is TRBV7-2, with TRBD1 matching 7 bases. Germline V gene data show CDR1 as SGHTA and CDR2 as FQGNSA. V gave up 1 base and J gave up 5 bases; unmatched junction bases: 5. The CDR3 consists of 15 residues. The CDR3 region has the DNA TGTGCCAGCAGCTTAGTAGGGGGCGCAGATCAGCCCCAGCATTTT. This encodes CASSLVGGADQPQHF.

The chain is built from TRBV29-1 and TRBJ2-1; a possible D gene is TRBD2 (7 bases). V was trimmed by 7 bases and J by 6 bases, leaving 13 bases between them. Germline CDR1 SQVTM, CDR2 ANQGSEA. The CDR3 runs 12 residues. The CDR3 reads CSGGGASNEQFF. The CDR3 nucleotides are TGCAGCGGCGGGGGCGCGTCCAATGAGCAGTTCTTC.

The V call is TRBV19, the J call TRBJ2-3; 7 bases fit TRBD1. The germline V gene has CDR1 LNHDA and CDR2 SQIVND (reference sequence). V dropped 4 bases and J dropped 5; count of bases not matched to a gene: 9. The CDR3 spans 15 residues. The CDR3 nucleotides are TGTGCCAGTAGTAGTTTGCGGACAGGCAGAGATACGCAGTATTTT. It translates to CASSSLRTGRDTQYF.

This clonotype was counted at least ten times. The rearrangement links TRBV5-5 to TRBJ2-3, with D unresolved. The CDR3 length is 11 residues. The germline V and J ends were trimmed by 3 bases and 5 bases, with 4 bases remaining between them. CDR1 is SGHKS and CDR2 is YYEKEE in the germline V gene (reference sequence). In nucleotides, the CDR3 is TGTGCCAGCAGCTGGGGAGATACGCAGTATTTT. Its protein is CASSWGDTQYF.

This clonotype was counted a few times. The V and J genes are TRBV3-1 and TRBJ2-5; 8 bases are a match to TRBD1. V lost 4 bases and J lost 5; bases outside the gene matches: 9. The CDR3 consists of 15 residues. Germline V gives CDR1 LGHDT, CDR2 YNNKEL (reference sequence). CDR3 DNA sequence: TGTGCCAGCAGCCGCCCTGGACAGGGCCGCGAGACCCAGTACTTC. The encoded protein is CASSRPGQGRETQYF.

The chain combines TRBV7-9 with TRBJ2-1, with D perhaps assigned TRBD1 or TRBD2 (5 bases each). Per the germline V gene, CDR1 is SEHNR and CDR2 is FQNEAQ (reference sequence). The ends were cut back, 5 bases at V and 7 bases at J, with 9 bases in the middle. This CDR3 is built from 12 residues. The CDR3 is CASSPGLNEQFF. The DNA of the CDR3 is TGTGCCAGCAGCCCGGGGCTTAATGAGCAGTTCTTC.

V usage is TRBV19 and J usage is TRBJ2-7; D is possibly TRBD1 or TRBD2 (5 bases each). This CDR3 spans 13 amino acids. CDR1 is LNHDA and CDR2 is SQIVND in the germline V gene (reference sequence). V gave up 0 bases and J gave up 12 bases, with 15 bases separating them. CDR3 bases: TGTGCCAGTAGTATAGATCGACGGACTGACAGGTACTTC. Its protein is CASSIDRRTDRYF.

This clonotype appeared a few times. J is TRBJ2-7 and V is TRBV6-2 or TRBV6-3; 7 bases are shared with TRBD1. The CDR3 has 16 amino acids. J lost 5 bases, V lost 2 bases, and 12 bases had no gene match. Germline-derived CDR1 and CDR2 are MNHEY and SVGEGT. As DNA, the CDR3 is TGTGCCAGCAGTTACCACCCGAAACAGGGGTACCACGAGCAGTACTTC. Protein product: CASSYHPKQGYHEQYF.

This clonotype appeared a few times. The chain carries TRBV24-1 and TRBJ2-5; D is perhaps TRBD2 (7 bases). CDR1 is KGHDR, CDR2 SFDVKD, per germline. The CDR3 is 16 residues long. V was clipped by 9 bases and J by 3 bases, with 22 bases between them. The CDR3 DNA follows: TGTGCCACCGCCTGGGGGGGCCAGGGGTCCAAAGAGACCCAGTACTTC. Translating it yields CATAWGGQGSKETQYF.

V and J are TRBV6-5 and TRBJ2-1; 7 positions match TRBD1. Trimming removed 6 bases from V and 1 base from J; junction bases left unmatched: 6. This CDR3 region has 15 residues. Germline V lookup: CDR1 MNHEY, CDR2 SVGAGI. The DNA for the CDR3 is TGTGCCAGCAGGGGTACAGGGGATTCCTACAATGAGCAGTTCTTC. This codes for CASRGTGDSYNEQFF.

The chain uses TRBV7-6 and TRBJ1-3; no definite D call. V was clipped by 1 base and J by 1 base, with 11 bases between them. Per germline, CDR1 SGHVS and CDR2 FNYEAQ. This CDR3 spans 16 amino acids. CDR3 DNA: TGTGCCAGCAGCTTAGTGGCAGCCGATTCTGGAAACACCATATATTTT. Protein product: CASSLVAADSGNTIYF.